The clone carrying this T cell receptor beta chain occurred a few times. Antigen: not known. The entry originates in a study of post-analysis software for immune sequencing data. Study context: There were relapsing-remitting, secondary progressive and progressive-relapsing multiple sclerosis among the disease courses included. Study observations and caveats: By F measure, strong co-clustering occurred among samples prepared in the same batch. Patients showed TRBV5-6, TRBV5-1 and TRBV20-1 among about five TRBV segments more frequent than in controls.

The library was made from cDNA and included unique molecular identifiers. TCRdb redid the calling of the PCR reads with MiXCR, one entry per CDR3 protein. The sample carries about half a million distinct CDR3 sequences, roughly 34% recorded once. Trimming cost V 0 bases and J 2 bases, with 14 bases left between them. CDR3 length: 16 residues. CDR1 SGHRS and CDR2 YFSETQ come from the germline V gene. The sample was blood. The V call is TRBV5-1, the J call TRBJ1-2, with a tentative D call TRBD1 (5 bases). This receptor was obtained from a girl aged 2-17 years with multiple sclerosis. Here the CDR3 reads CASSLEGTANNYGYTF. Written as DNA, the CDR3 is TGCGCCAGCAGCTTGGAAGGGACGGCTAACAACTATGGCTACACCTTC.